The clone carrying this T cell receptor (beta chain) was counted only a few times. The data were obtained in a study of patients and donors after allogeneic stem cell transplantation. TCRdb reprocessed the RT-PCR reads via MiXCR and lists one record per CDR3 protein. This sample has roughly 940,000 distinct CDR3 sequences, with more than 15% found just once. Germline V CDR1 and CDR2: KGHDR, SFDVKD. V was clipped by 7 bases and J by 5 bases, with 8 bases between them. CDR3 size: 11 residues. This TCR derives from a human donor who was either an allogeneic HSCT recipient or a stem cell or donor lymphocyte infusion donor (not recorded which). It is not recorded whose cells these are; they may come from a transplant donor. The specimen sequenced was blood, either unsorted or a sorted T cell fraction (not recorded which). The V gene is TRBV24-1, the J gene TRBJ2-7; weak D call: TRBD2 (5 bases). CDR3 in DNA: TGTGCCACCAGAGAGGGCCACGAGCAGTACTTC. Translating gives CATREGHEQYF.